These T cell receptor beta chains were read from a single sample in a study of beta chain features in type 1 diabetes. Method: immunoSEQ multiplex PCR; TCRdb's copy keeps in-frame clones and lacks some. The sample lists around 500,000 clones, more than 9.5% occurring once. The sequenced sample was naive CD4+ T cells from blood. Receptors originate from a woman under 30 in good health. Both conserved end residues are part of each CDR3. The order of the fields is D gene, V gene, clone size, J gene, CDR3 DNA, CDR3 protein. D genes are given only for firm matches. A clone size is listed for some rows: how often the clone was seen (once, few, many), or a class if it is expanded.

>TRBD1|TRBV4-1|few|TRBJ1-4
TGCGCCAGCAGCCAACCCCGACAGGGGGAAAAACTGTTTTTT
CASSQPRQGEKLFF
>TRBD2|TRBV14|few|TRBJ2-1
TGTGCCAGCAGCCCTTTAGCGGGAGGAAGTTTATACAATGAGCAGTTCTTC
CASSPLAGGSLYNEQFF
>NA|TRBV9|few|TRBJ2-2
TGTGCCAGCAGCGTAGACCTGCGTGGGACCGGGGAGCTGTTTTTT
CASSVDLRGTGELFF
>TRBD2|TRBV7-9|NA|TRBJ2-1
TGTGCCAGCAGCCTACTAGCGGGAGTTCAAAATGAGCAGTTCTTC
CASSLLAGVQNEQFF
>NA|TRBV7-9|NA|TRBJ1-1
TGTGCCAGCGAGGCAGGGCCTGAAGCTTTCTTT
CASEAGPEAFF
>NA|TRBV29-1|few|TRBJ1-4
TGCAGCGTTGTTGAAAAACTGTTTTTT
CSVVEKLFF
>NA|TRBV7-3|NA|TRBJ2-5
TGTGCCAGCAGCTTAGACCACTTGGAGACCCAGTACTTC
CASSLDHLETQYF
>TRBD1|TRBV6-6|NA|TRBJ2-4
TGTGCCAGCAGATCAGACAGGGCCCTAGCCAAAAACATTCAGTACTTC
CASRSDRALAKNIQYF
>NA|TRBV7-9|NA|TRBJ2-6
TGTGCCAGCTTCCCCAGGCCCGGCTCTGGGGCCAACGTCCTGACTTTC
CASFPRPGSGANVLTF
>TRBD1|TRBV29-1|few|TRBJ2-7
TGCAGCATCGGACAGGATTCGAGCGGACACTACGAGCAGTACTTC
CSIGQDSSGHYEQYF
>NA|TRBV10-3|NA|TRBJ2-7
TGTGCCGGAGCAGGGCAGGGAGGCTCCTACGAGCAGTACTTC
CAGAGQGGSYEQYF
>TRBD1|TRBV4-1|NA|TRBJ1-5
TGCGCCAGCAGCCATGGACAGGGTGGACGGAATCAGCCCCAGCATTTT
CASSHGQGGRNQPQHF
>NA|TRBV7-2|NA|TRBJ2-5
TGTGCCAGCAGCTTATGGCGAGAGACCCAGTACTTC
CASSLWRETQYF
>NA|TRBV7-2|NA|TRBJ2-5
TGTGCCAGCAGCTTCTCAGGGGTGATGACCCAGTACTTC
CASSFSGVMTQYF
>NA|TRBV6-5|NA|TRBJ1-1
TGTGCCAGCAGTTACTCGACGGGGAACACTGAAGCTTTCTTT
CASSYSTGNTEAFF
>NA|TRBV23-1|few|TRBJ1-2
TGCGCCAGCAGCACCAAAGCCAGCCGGGTGCCCATCTATGGCTACACCTTC
CASSTKASRVPIYGYTF
>TRBD2|TRBV15|NA|TRBJ2-1
TGTGCCACCCGGGGGAGCGGGGCTATGTATGAGCAGTTCTTC
CATRGSGAMYEQFF
>NA|TRBV19|NA|TRBJ1-2
TGTGCCAGTAGTACCCCTGACAGGAGCCGATCCTACACCTTC
CASSTPDRSRSYTF
>TRBD2|TRBV27|NA|TRBJ2-5
TGTGCCAGCAGTTTATTTAGCGGGGGCCCCCAAGAGACCCAGTACTTC
CASSLFSGGPQETQYF
>NA|TRBV7-7|few|TRBJ2-2
TGTGCCAGCAGCTCTCGTGGGACCGGGGAGCTGTTTTTT
CASSSRGTGELFF
>TRBD1|TRBV5-1|few|TRBJ2-3
TGCGCCAGCAGCTTGGAGGGACAGGCGCACACAGATACGCAGTATTTT
CASSLEGQAHTDTQYF
>TRBD1|TRBV29-1|few|TRBJ2-7
TGCAGCGCGGCTAGACAGGGGGGTCTCGGCGAGCAGTACTTC
CSAARQGGLGEQYF
>NA|TRBV2|NA|TRBJ2-7
TGTGCCAGCAGTCCAGACAGTCACGAGCAGTACTTC
CASSPDSHEQYF
>TRBD1|TRBV11-1|NA|TRBJ2-1
TGTGCCAGCAGCTCAAGGGACAGATTCTACAATGAGCAGTTCTTC
CASSSRDRFYNEQFF
>TRBD1|TRBV10-3|few|TRBJ2-7
TGTGCCATCAGTGAGGACAGGGTGACCTACGAGCAGTACTTC
CAISEDRVTYEQYF
>NA|TRBV30|NA|TRBJ2-7
TGTGCCTGGAGGACCACCGGGACGGTGTCGACCTACGAGCAGTACTTC
CAWRTTGTVSTYEQYF
>TRBD1|TRBV7-3|few|TRBJ2-3
TGTGCCAGCAGCTTTGAGGGGGCCTTCACAGATACGCAGTATTTT
CASSFEGAFTDTQYF
>NA|TRBV27|NA|TRBJ1-4
TGTGCCAGCAGTTTCGAGCAGGGAGGTGAAAAACTGTTTTTT
CASSFEQGGEKLFF
>NA|TRBV18|NA|TRBJ2-3
TGTGCCAGCTCACCACCCTATACAGATACGCAGTATTTT
CASSPPYTDTQYF
>NA|TRBV2|few|TRBJ2-5
TGTGCCAGCAGGGGCAGCTGGTCTCCCCGGGAGACCCAGTACTTC
CASRGSWSPRETQYF
>TRBD2|TRBV4-1|NA|TRBJ2-5
TGCGCCAGCAGCATCCTAGCGGGAGAGACCCAGTACTTC
CASSILAGETQYF
>TRBD2|TRBV5-4|few|TRBJ2-5
TGTGCCAGCAGCCCCGAAGCGGGAGCGGAGACCCAGTACTTC
CASSPEAGAETQYF
>NA|TRBV5-6|NA|TRBJ2-5
TGTGCCAGCAGCCAGGGGCGTCAAGAGACCCAGTACTTC
CASSQGRQETQYF
>NA|TRBV7-8|few|TRBJ2-2
TGTGCCAGCAGCTTAGGTGTAGCGCAGAGATCGAACACCGGGGAGCTGTTTTTT
CASSLGVAQRSNTGELFF
>NA|TRBV7-2|few|TRBJ1-1
TGTGCCAGCAGCTTAGAACAGCTTATTAACACTGAAGCTTTCTTT
CASSLEQLINTEAFF
>TRBD2|TRBV7-8|few|TRBJ2-3
TGTGCCAGCAGCCCCTCCGGGAGGGCAGATACGCAGTATTTT
CASSPSGRADTQYF
>NA|TRBV12-2|few|TRBJ2-3
TGTGCAAGTCGCTCGGTCCGTGGTACGCAGTATTTT
CASRSVRGTQYF
>NA|TRBV11-2|few|TRBJ2-1
TGTGCCAGCAGCCCAAGCGGTACCTACAATGAGCAGTTCTTC
CASSPSGTYNEQFF
>TRBD2|TRBV25-1|NA|TRBJ2-1
TGTGCCAGCACCTCGGGACTAGCGGTCGATGAGCAGTTCTTC
CASTSGLAVDEQFF
>TRBD2|TRBV18|NA|TRBJ2-7
TGTGCCAGCTCACCCCGGGGGGGCGACGAGCAGTACTTC
CASSPRGGDEQYF
>TRBD1|TRBV30|few|TRBJ2-5
TGTGCCTGGAGCGCTACAGGGGGCCAAGAGACCCAGTACTTC
CAWSATGGQETQYF
>NA|TRBV21-1|NA|TRBJ2-1
TGTGCCAGCAGCAAAGCGCAGTGGGTCCCCTCCTACAATGAGCAGTTCTTC
CASSKAQWVPSYNEQFF
>TRBD1|TRBV30|few|TRBJ1-3
TGTGCCTGGAGTGGGGACAGGGGGCTTTCAGGAAACACCATATATTTT
CAWSGDRGLSGNTIYF
>NA|TRBV7-9|NA|TRBJ2-6
TGTGCCAGCAGCTTAGCGGTTGGTCGGGCCAACGTCCTGACTTTC
CASSLAVGRANVLTF
>TRBD1|TRBV4-1|few|TRBJ1-2
TGCGCCAGCAGCCAAGGGGGGACAGCCTATGGCTACACCTTC
CASSQGGTAYGYTF
>NA|TRBV7-2|few|TRBJ2-3
TGTGCCAGCAGCGTGGACACAGATACGCAGTATTTT
CASSVDTDTQYF
>NA|TRBV29-1|NA|TRBJ2-7
TGCAGCGTTGAAGATCCGCGGGACGAGCAGTACTTC
CSVEDPRDEQYF
>NA|TRBV5-8|NA|TRBJ2-1
TGTGCCAGCAGCCAAGGGCGTACGAGGGACAATGAGCAGTTCTTC
CASSQGRTRDNEQFF
>NA|TRBV7-9|NA|TRBJ2-1
TGTGCCAGCAGTTGGACATTTTTGAGCTCCTACAATGAGCAGTTCTTC
CASSWTFLSSYNEQFF
>TRBD1|TRBV18|NA|TRBJ2-1
TGTGCCAGCTCAGCCTACAGGGGGAGAAACGCCTACAATGAGCAGTTCTTC
CASSAYRGRNAYNEQFF
>NA|TRBV7-9|NA|TRBJ2-1
TGTGCCAGCAGACTAGCCCGACAGGGAGAGCAGTTCTTC
CASRLARQGEQFF
>TRBD1|TRBV7-2|NA|TRBJ2-7
TGTGCCAGCAGCCCCGGGACAGGGATCCACGAGCAGTACTTC
CASSPGTGIHEQYF